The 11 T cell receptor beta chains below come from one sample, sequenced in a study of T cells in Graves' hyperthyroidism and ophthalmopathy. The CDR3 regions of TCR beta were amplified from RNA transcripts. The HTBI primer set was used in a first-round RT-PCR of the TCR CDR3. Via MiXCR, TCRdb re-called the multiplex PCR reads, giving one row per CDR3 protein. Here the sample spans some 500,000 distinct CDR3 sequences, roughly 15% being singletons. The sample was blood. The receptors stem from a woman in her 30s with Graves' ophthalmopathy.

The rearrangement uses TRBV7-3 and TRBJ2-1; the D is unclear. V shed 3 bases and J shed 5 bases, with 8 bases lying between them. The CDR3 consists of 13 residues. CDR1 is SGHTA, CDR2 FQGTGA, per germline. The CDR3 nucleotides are TGTGCCAGCAGCTTCCAACTAAACAATGAGCAGTTCTTC. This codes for CASSFQLNNEQFF. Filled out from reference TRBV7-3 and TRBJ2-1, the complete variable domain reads GAGVSQTPSNKVTEKGKYVELRCDPISGHTALYWYRQSLGQGPEFLIYFQGTGAADDSGLPNDRFFAVRPEGSVSTLKIQRTERGDSAVYLCASSFQLNNEQFFGPGTRLTVL.

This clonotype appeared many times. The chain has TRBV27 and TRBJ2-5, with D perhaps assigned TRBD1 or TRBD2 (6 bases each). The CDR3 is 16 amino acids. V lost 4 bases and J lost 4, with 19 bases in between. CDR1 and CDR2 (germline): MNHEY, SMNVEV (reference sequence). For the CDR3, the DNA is TGTGCCAGCAGTTCGGGAGCAGGGGCGGGTGTAGAGACCCAGTACTTC. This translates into CASSSGAGAGVETQYF.

CDR3 DNA sequence: TGTGCCAGCAGCTCGGGCCTTTTTAGCGGGAGGTCCGGGGAGCTGTTTTTT. Translating gives CASSSGLFSGRSGELFF. This chain connects TRBV5-6 to TRBJ2-2; 10 bases align to TRBD2. J gave up 6 bases and V 3 bases, and 11 bases lay outside the gene matches. CDR3 length equals 17 residues. Germline-derived CDR1 and CDR2 are SGHDT and YYEEEE.

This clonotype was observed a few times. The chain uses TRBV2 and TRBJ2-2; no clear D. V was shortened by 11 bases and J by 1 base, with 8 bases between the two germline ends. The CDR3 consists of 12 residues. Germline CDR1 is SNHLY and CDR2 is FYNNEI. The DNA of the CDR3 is TGTGCCTTAGAGCTGAACACCGGGGAGCTGTTTTTT. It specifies CALELNTGELFF.

The CDR3: CASSQELVAGTGELFF. CDR3 DNA: TGCGCCAGCAGCCAAGAGTTGGTAGCGGGGACCGGGGAGCTGTTTTTT. This chain connects TRBV4-3 to TRBJ2-2; the match to TRBD2 covers 8 bases. V lost 0 bases and J lost 5; bases outside the gene matches: 5. This CDR3 spans 16 amino acids. The germline gives CDR1 LGHNA, CDR2 YSLEER.

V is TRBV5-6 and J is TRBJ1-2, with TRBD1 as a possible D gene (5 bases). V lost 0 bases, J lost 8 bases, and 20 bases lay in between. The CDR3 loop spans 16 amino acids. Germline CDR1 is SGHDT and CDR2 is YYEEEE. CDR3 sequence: CASSLVAGSRDGGYTF. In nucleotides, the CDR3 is TGTGCCAGCAGCTTGGTAGCGGGGTCCAGGGACGGAGGCTACACCTTC. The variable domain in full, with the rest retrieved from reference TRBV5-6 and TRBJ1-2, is DAGVTQSPTHLIKTRGQQVTLRCSPKSGHDTVSWYQQALGQGPQFIFQYYEEEERQRGNFPDRFSGHQFPNYSSELNVNALLLGDSALYLCASSLVAGSRDGGYTFGSGTRLTVV.

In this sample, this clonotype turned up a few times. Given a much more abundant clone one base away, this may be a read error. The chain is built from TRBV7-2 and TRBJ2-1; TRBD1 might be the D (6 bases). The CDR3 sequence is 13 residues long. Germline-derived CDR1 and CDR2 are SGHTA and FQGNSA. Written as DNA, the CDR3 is TGTGTCAGCAGCTCCCAAACAGGGAATGAGCAGTTCTTC. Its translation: CVSSSQTGNEQFF.

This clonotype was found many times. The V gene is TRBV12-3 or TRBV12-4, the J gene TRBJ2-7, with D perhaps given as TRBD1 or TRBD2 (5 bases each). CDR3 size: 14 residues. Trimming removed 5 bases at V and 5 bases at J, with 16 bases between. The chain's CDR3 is CASSPGGERDEQYF. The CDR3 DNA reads TGTGCCAGCAGTCCTGGGGGAGAACGGGACGAGCAGTACTTC.

The CDR3 protein is CASRSLRQLGTNVAKNIQYF. For the CDR3, the DNA is TGTGCCAGCAGGAGCCTCAGACAACTAGGGACGAATGTAGCCAAAAACATTCAGTACTTC. The chain recombines TRBV2 with TRBJ2-4; D tentatively reads TRBD1 or TRBD2 (5 bases each). The CDR3 is 20 residues long. The germline V and J ends were trimmed by 6 bases and 0 bases, with 27 bases remaining between them. CDR1 SNHLY and CDR2 FYNNEI come from the germline V gene. The whole variable domain, remainder taken from reference TRBV2 and TRBJ2-4, is EPEVTQTPSHQVTQMGQEVILRCVPISNHLYFYWYRQILGQKVEFLVSFYNNEISEKSEIFDDQFSVERPDGSNFTLKIRSTKLEDSAMYFCASRSLRQLGTNVAKNIQYFGAGTRLSVL.

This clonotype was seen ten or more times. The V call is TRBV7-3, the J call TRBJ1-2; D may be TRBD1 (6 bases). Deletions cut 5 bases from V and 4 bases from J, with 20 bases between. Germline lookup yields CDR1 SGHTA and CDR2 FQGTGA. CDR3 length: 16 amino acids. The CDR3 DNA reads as TGTGCCAGCAGCGTAGGACAGCCAAGTCTTTTCTATGGCTACACCTTC. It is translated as CASSVGQPSLFYGYTF.

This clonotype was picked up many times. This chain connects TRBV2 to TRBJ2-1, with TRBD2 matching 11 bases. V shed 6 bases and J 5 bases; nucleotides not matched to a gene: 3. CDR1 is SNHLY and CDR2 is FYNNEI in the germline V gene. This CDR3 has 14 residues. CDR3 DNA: TGTGCCAGCAGCACTAGCGGGAGCCACAATGAGCAGTTCTTC. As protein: CASSTSGSHNEQFF.